One sample yielded the 31 T cell receptor beta chains listed below, sequenced in a study of blood T cell repertoires in COVID-19 (dated by TCRdb to the early 2020s). Libraries came from the immunoSEQ multiplex PCR assay. The clones in this table, taken by TCRdb from immuneACCESS, are in-frame only. Not every clone is retained; where verified, under half of the shortfall comes from an unresolved V gene, and the cause of the rest is unknown. The sample contains 100,000 to 150,000 clones, around 83% of them found a single time. Over 15% of the sample comes from the top ten. The specimen was peripheral blood. The receptor source for this set is a woman in her 50s with acute or convalescent COVID-19.

This clone was detected only a few times. The CDR3 nucleotides read TGTGCCAGTAGATTGGACAGTAATAGCAATCAGCCCCAGCATTTT. It is translated as CASRLDSNSNQPQHF. The chain recombines TRBV19 with TRBJ1-5; D possibly corresponds to TRBD1 (6 bases). This CDR3 has 15 amino acids. Trimming took off 6 bases at V and 0 bases at J, with 12 bases between the two ends. In germline, CDR1 is LNHDA, CDR2 SQIVND (reference sequence).

The chain joins TRBV6-1 to TRBJ1-3, with no clear D. CDR1 MNHNS and CDR2 SASEGT come from the germline V gene. CDR3 length: 12 residues. The germline V and J ends were trimmed by 2 bases and 3 bases, with 2 bases remaining between them. The CDR3 reads CASSELGNTIYF. The CDR3 DNA reads as TGTGCCAGCAGTGAACTTGGAAACACCATATATTTT.

V gene TRBV30 combines with J gene TRBJ1-4; 7 bases are shared with TRBD1. CDR3 length: 13 amino acids. Germline V lookup: CDR1 GTSNPN, CDR2 SVGIG (reference sequence). V was clipped by 1 base and J by 8 bases; unmatched bases: 4. CDR3 protein: CAWSGQGGEKLFF. CDR3 DNA: TGTGCCTGGAGTGGACAGGGAGGCGAAAAACTGTTTTTT. The full variable domain, its missing parts supplied by reference TRBV30 and TRBJ1-4, is SQTIHQWPATLVQPVGSPLSLECTVEGTSNPNLYWYRQAAGRGLQLLFYSVGIGQISSEVPQNLSASRPQDRQFILSSKKLLLSDSGFYLCAWSGQGGEKLFFGSGTQLSVL.

The gene calls are TRBV27 and TRBJ1-2, with 9 bases that match TRBD1. J lost 6 bases, V lost 4 bases, and 9 bases had no gene match. Germline values: CDR1 MNHEY, CDR2 SMNVEV (reference sequence). CDR3 size: 15 residues. The DNA of the CDR3 is TGTGCCAGCAGTTACGTGGGACAGGGTACCGATGGCTACACCTTC. Its protein is CASSYVGQGTDGYTF.

In regard to this clone: One end of the junction is discordant with germline, which a read error may explain. The rearrangement joins TRBV5-6 to TRBJ1-4; the D gene is possibly TRBD1 (5 bases). CDR3 length equals 13 residues. Germline V gene lookup returns CDR1 SGHDT and CDR2 YYEEEE. CDR3: CASSFGTTEKLFF. The CDR3 nucleotides read TGTGCCAGCAGCTTCGGGACTACTGAAAAACTGTTTTTT.

Only one count was recorded for this clone. The V call is TRBV7-9, the J call TRBJ1-1; possible D gene TRBD1, 6 bases. Germline CDR1 is SEHNR and CDR2 is FQNEAQ (reference sequence). The CDR3 extends over 14 amino acids. Trimming took off 3 bases at V and 2 bases at J, with 10 bases between the two ends. The chain's CDR3 is CASSFQGTNTEAFF. Here the CDR3 DNA reads TGTGCCAGCAGCTTCCAGGGGACCAACACTGAAGCTTTCTTT.

The gene calls are TRBV19 and TRBJ1-2; TRBD1 agrees at 8 bases. The J segment lost 2 bases and the V segment lost 10 bases, leaving 12 bases of the junction unmatched. The CDR3 consists of 15 residues. In germline, CDR1 is LNHDA, CDR2 SQIVND (reference sequence). CDR3 sequence: CATLRRTGLNYGYTF. The CDR3, as DNA: TGTGCCACCTTACGAAGGACAGGGCTGAACTATGGCTACACCTTC.

The genes are TRBV6-5 and TRBJ1-6; TRBD1 might be the D (5 bases). V was pared by 2 bases and J by 8 bases, with 16 bases between. The CDR3 is 16 residues long. The germline CDR1 and CDR2 sequences are MNHEY and SVGAGI. CDR3 amino acids: CASSYGGRVTDSPLHF. The CDR3 DNA reads as TGTGCCAGCAGTTACGGTGGGCGCGTGACAGATTCACCCCTCCACTTT.

The CDR3 DNA reads TGTGCCAGCAGCCAAGGACAGTACTCTGGAAACACCATATATTTT. It specifies CASSQGQYSGNTIYF. The chain couples TRBV4-2 to TRBJ1-3, with D possibly being TRBD1 (5 bases). Trimming shortened V by 1 base and J by 0 bases, and 7 bases separated the two germline ends. CDR3 length: 15 residues. Germline values: CDR1 LGHNA, CDR2 YNFKEQ.

The chain is built from TRBV30 and TRBJ2-2; 11 bases are shared with TRBD1. The germline gives CDR1 GTSNPN, CDR2 SVGIG (reference sequence). This CDR3 has 16 residues. Trimming took 0 bases from V and 7 from J; bases not matched to a gene: 7. Here the CDR3 reads CAWSVPGTGGIGELFF. CDR3 bases: TGTGCCTGGAGTGTACCCGGGACAGGGGGGATCGGGGAGCTGTTTTTT.

This chain connects TRBV24-1 to TRBJ2-3; a possible D gene is TRBD2 (7 bases). V dropped 4 bases and J dropped 5 bases, with 24 bases sitting between them. This CDR3 is built from 18 residues. Germline CDR1 KGHDR, CDR2 SFDVKD. The CDR3 here is CATSERGGRFSSGDTQYF. For the CDR3, the DNA is TGTGCCACCAGTGAGAGGGGGGGCCGATTTTCTTCAGGAGATACGCAGTATTTT.

The chain recombines TRBV6-6 with TRBJ1-2; 9 bases match TRBD1. CDR1 and CDR2 (germline): MNHNY, SVGAGI (reference sequence). V shed 10 bases and J 4 bases; nucleotides not matched to a gene: 4. The CDR3 is 12 amino acids. CDR3 amino acids: CATTGGAYGYTF. The CDR3 nucleotides read TGTGCCACTACAGGGGGCGCCTATGGCTACACCTTC.

The chain combines TRBV6-2 or TRBV6-3 with TRBJ2-3; D possibly corresponds to TRBD1 (6 bases). Germline V CDR1 and CDR2: MNHEY, SVGEGT. The CDR3 is 17 residues long. The V end lost 6 bases, the J end lost 3 bases, and 22 bases lay between the germline ends. The CDR3 DNA sequence: TGTGCCAGCAGCTCCCAGGGGAGCAGGCCGGGGACAGATACGCAGTATTTT. The encoded protein is CASSSQGSRPGTDTQYF.

The chain links TRBV5-1 to TRBJ2-7, with 7 bases matching TRBD1. The trim removed 5 bases at V and 2 bases at J, leaving 10 bases unmatched. The CDR3 totals 15 residues. Germline V gives CDR1 SGHRS, CDR2 YFSETQ. The CDR3 DNA sequence: TGCGCCAGCAGGGTAGGGGGCGGTTTAACCTACGAGCAGTACTTC. Protein sequence: CASRVGGGLTYEQYF.

The chain couples TRBV9 to TRBJ2-7, with D maybe TRBD2 (6 bases). CDR1 SGDLS and CDR2 YYNGEE come from the germline V gene. Trimming took 0 bases from V and 2 from J, leaving 18 bases between them. The CDR3 totals 17 residues. CDR3 in amino acids: CASSVAEGTIPPYEQYF. Written as DNA, the CDR3 is TGTGCCAGCAGCGTAGCGGAGGGAACTATCCCCCCCTACGAGCAGTACTTC.

The V call is TRBV4-1, the J call TRBJ1-2; 8 positions agree with TRBD1. After removal of 3 bases from V and 4 bases from J, the junction contained 4 bases not matched to a gene. Germline values: CDR1 MGHRA, CDR2 YSYEKL. This CDR3 has 14 amino acids. In DNA, the CDR3 is TGCGCCAGCAGCCAGCGACAGGGGCTCTATGGCTACACCTTC. This encodes CASSQRQGLYGYTF.

The chain combines TRBV5-4 with TRBJ2-5; D gene uncertain. The CDR3 is made up of 19 amino acids. Germline V gene lookup returns CDR1 SGHNT and CDR2 YYREEE (reference sequence). V lost 3 bases, J lost 6 bases, and 30 bases lay in between. The CDR3 bases are TGTGCCAGCAGCTCTTCGATCCCGACGCCTCCGGGTCCGGCGAAGACCCAGTACTTC. It yields the protein CASSSSIPTPPGPAKTQYF.

The table lists this clone with a few counts. V and J are TRBV7-2 and TRBJ2-6; D remains ambiguous. The CDR3 spans 13 residues. Trimming shortened V by 5 bases and J by 9 bases, and 11 bases separated the two germline ends. Looked up from germline, CDR1 is SGHTA and CDR2 is FQGNSA. Here the CDR3 DNA reads TGTGCCAGCAGCGCAGGTAGTATCAACGTCCTGACTTTC. The encoded protein is CASSAGSINVLTF.

The chain joins TRBV7-2 to TRBJ1-5; D is unclear. V gave up 2 bases and J gave up 5 bases, with 10 bases separating them. The CDR3 length is 14 residues. The germline V gene has CDR1 SGHTA and CDR2 FQGNSA. The CDR3 DNA sequence: TGTGCCAGCAGCTTATTCGTGGGAGATCAGCCCCAGCATTTT. Protein sequence: CASSLFVGDQPQHF.

In its sample, this clone was seen once. This chain links TRBV3-1 (or the pseudogene TRBV3-2) with TRBJ1-2; D might be TRBD1 (6 bases). V was cut by 5 bases and J by 5 bases, with 9 bases left in between. Germline CDR1 and CDR2: LGHDT and YNNKEL (reference sequence). This CDR3 has 12 residues. DNA for the CDR3: TGTGCCAGCAGCGGGGGCAGATATGGCTACACCTTC. This translates into CASSGGRYGYTF.

This clone was observed once. The chain is built from TRBV10-2 and TRBJ1-4, with TRBD1 identical over 7 bases. The CDR3 spans 15 residues. The junction had 6 bases not matched to a gene; V was cut back by 8 bases and J by 0 bases. Germline V gene lookup returns CDR1 WSHSY and CDR2 SAAADI. This chain's CDR3 is CASQSTGATNEKLFF. CDR3 DNA sequence: TGCGCCAGCCAGTCCACAGGGGCAACTAATGAAAAACTGTTTTTT.

The chain joins TRBV30 to TRBJ2-1; a weak D match, TRBD2 (6 bases). CDR1 is GTSNPN and CDR2 is SVGIG in the germline V gene (reference sequence). This CDR3 has 14 residues. V shed 7 bases and J shed 5 bases, with 18 bases lying between them. The CDR3 DNA reads as TGTGCCTACTCAATTCCGGGACTCAACAATGAGCAGTTCTTC. Its protein product is CAYSIPGLNNEQFF. Using reference TRBV30 and TRBJ2-1 for the parts outside the CDR3, the full variable domain is SQTIHQWPATLVQPVGSPLSLECTVEGTSNPNLYWYRQAAGRGLQLLFYSVGIGQISSEVPQNLSASRPQDRQFILSSKKLLLSDSGFYLCAYSIPGLNNEQFFGPGTRLTVL.

This chain joins TRBV7-2 and TRBJ1-2, with 7 bases identical to TRBD1. Unmatched junction bases numbered 6, after V lost 1 base and J lost 1 base. The CDR3 length is 16 residues. The germline V gene encodes CDR1 SGHTA and CDR2 FQGNSA. CDR3 bases: TGTGCCAGCAGCTTAGTAGACAGGGCATTTAACTATGGCTACACCTTC. This gives the protein CASSLVDRAFNYGYTF.

The gene calls are TRBV7-8 and TRBJ1-1; 10 bases are a match to TRBD1. The CDR3 loop spans 13 amino acids. Germline CDR1 and CDR2: SGHVS and FQNEAQ. V lost 5 bases and J lost 8; bases outside the gene matches: 5. The CDR3 DNA follows: TGTGCCAGCAGCAGTCCGGGACAGGGGGAAGCTTTCTTT. It encodes CASSSPGQGEAFF.

The rearrangement links TRBV9 to TRBJ1-2; 7 bases agree with TRBD1. The germline gives CDR1 SGDLS, CDR2 YYNGEE. The CDR3 totals 20 residues. Trimming at V came to 3 bases and at J to 0 bases, leaving 20 bases not matched to a gene. The CDR3 sequence is CASSDNSGTAGGKANYGYTF. As DNA, the CDR3 is TGTGCCAGCAGCGATAACTCAGGGACGGCAGGGGGAAAAGCTAACTATGGCTACACCTTC.

V usage is TRBV6-5 and J usage is TRBJ1-2; no clear D. The CDR3 runs to 15 residues. In germline, CDR1 is MNHEY, CDR2 SVGAGI. V was pared by 0 bases and J by 4 bases, with 12 bases between. CDR3 residues: CASSYSASASYGYTF. The CDR3 DNA is TGTGCCAGCAGTTACTCAGCGTCAGCCAGCTATGGCTACACCTTC.

This clone was observed a single time. The genes are TRBV27 and TRBJ1-1, with a possible D match to TRBD1 (6 bases). Germline lookup yields CDR1 MNHEY and CDR2 SMNVEV (reference sequence). The CDR3 loop spans 14 amino acids. V gave up 6 bases and J gave up 1 base, with 12 bases separating them. The CDR3 DNA is TGTGCCAGCAGACCCCCGGACAGGAACACTGAAGCTTTCTTT. This translates into CASRPPDRNTEAFF.

This clone was counted a few times. The V gene is TRBV10-1, the J gene TRBJ1-6; TRBD1 matches 8 bases. The J segment lost 6 bases and the V segment lost 2 bases, leaving 6 bases of the junction unmatched. Germline loops: CDR1 WNHNN, CDR2 SYGVQD (reference sequence). The CDR3 has 16 amino acids. In DNA form, the CDR3 reads TGCGCCAGCAGTGAGGGACAGGGAAAGCGTAATTCACCCCTCCACTTT. It codes for CASSEGQGKRNSPLHF.

J is TRBJ1-2 and V is TRBV4-2; D is unclear. The V end lost 0 bases, the J end lost 4 bases, and 6 bases lay between the germline ends. This CDR3 is 13 amino acids long. CDR1 LGHNA and CDR2 YNFKEQ come from the germline V gene. CDR3 DNA sequence: TGTGCCAGCAGCCAAGAAACCGGCTATGGCTACACCTTC. Amino acids: CASSQETGYGYTF.

The chain joins TRBV30 to TRBJ1-3; D possibly corresponds to TRBD1 (6 bases). The ends were cut back, 6 bases at V and 0 bases at J, with 12 bases in the middle. The germline CDR1 and CDR2 sequences are GTSNPN and SVGIG (reference sequence). The CDR3 sequence is 14 residues long. In DNA form, the CDR3 reads TGTGCCTGCAGGGGCGACAACTCTGGAAACACCATATATTTT. Protein: CACRGDNSGNTIYF.

The V gene is TRBV7-8, the J gene TRBJ1-2; tentative D call: TRBD1 (5 bases). V dropped 0 bases and J dropped 6 bases, with 8 bases sitting between them. Germline CDR1 reads SGHVS; CDR2 reads FQNEAQ. The CDR3 is 13 amino acids. CDR3 in amino acids: CASSLAGRDGYTF. CDR3 nucleotide sequence: TGTGCCAGCAGCTTAGCGGGCAGGGATGGCTACACCTTC. Together with reference TRBV7-8 and TRBJ1-2, the CDR3 gives the full variable domain: GAGVSQSPRYKVAKRGQDVALRCDPISGHVSLFWYQQALGQGPEFLTYFQNEAQLDKSGLPSDRFFAERPEGSVSTLKIQRTQQEDSAVYLCASSLAGRDGYTFGSGTRLTVV.